This TCR beta chain was found in a study of human T cells and chemical hapten exposure. Looking at the study overall: Read at 6 days, the patch tests placed 0.01% DPC on the upper back.

This clonotype was observed at least ten times. TCRdb re-derived calls from the RACE reads in MiXCR, one entry per CDR3 protein. The sample gives roughly 380,000 distinct CDR3 sequences, approximately 5.1% of which show up once; just over 2.5% is in the top ten. Specified time point: pre-sensitization, week 0. The treatment here: therapeutic diphenylcyclopropenone sensitization with weekly scalp DPC. Investigators collected blood before applying each patch test. The CDR3 has 19 amino acids. J was trimmed by 5 bases and V by 3 bases; bases with no gene match: 22. Germline loops: CDR1 DFQATT, CDR2 SNEGSKA (reference sequence).

This TCR came from a woman in her forties or fifties with alopecia areata. Some clones in this sample may be carry-over from other donors' samples. The genes are TRBV20-1 and TRBJ2-5; 9 bases agree with TRBD1. This specimen was whole blood, taken in connection with sensitization to the hapten diphenylcyclopropenone (DPC). CDR3 residues: CSARAPKTGGWYNEETQYF. Here the CDR3 DNA reads TGCAGTGCTAGGGCCCCAAAAACAGGGGGCTGGTACAATGAGGAGACCCAGTACTTC.